One sample yielded the 2 T cell receptor beta chains listed below, sequenced in a study of graft-versus-host responses after intestinal transplantation. Profiled with immunoSEQ multiplex PCR; TCRdb holds only in-frame clones, not every one. Among roughly 120,000 clones listed, over 85% were seen once. No cognate antigen is known for these TCRs. This material consisted of unstimulated CD8+ T cells sorted from spleen or lymph node cells, taken before intestinal transplant. These receptors were obtained from a human donor who received an intestinal transplant.

The rearrangement uses TRBV6-1 and TRBJ2-2; D perhaps matches TRBD1 (6 bases). Trimming shortened V by 1 base and J by 5 bases, and 14 bases separated the two germline ends. Germline CDR1 is MNHNS and CDR2 is SASEGT. The CDR3 is 16 residues long. The CDR3 nucleotides are TGTGCCAGCAGTGAAGTTGGCAGGGGATGGACCGGGGAGCTGTTTTTT. Protein sequence: CASSEVGRGWTGELFF.

This chain connects TRBV6-5 to TRBJ2-7; D possibly corresponds to TRBD1 (5 bases). Germline CDR1 MNHEY, CDR2 SVGAGI. CDR3 length: 16 amino acids. V was trimmed by 0 bases and J by 0 bases, leaving 12 bases between them. The CDR3 DNA reads TGTGCCAGCAGTTACTCGACCAGGGCCGGCTCCTACGAGCAGTACTTC. Protein product: CASSYSTRAGSYEQYF.